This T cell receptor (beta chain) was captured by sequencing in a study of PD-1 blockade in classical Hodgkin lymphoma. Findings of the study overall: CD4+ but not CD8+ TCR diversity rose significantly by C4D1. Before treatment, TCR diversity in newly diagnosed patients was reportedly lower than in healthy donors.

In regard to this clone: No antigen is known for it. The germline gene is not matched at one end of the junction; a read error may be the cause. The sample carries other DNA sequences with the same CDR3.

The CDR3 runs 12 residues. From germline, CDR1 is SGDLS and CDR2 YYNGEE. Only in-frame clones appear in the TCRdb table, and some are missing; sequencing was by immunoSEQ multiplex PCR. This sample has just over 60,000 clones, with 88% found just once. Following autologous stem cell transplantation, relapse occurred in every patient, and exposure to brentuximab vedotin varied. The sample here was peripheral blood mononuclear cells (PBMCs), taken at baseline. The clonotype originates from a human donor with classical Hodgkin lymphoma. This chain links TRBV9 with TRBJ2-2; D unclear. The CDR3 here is CASSANTGELFF. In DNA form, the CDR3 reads TGTGCCAGCAGCGCGAATACCGGGGAGCTGTTTTTT.